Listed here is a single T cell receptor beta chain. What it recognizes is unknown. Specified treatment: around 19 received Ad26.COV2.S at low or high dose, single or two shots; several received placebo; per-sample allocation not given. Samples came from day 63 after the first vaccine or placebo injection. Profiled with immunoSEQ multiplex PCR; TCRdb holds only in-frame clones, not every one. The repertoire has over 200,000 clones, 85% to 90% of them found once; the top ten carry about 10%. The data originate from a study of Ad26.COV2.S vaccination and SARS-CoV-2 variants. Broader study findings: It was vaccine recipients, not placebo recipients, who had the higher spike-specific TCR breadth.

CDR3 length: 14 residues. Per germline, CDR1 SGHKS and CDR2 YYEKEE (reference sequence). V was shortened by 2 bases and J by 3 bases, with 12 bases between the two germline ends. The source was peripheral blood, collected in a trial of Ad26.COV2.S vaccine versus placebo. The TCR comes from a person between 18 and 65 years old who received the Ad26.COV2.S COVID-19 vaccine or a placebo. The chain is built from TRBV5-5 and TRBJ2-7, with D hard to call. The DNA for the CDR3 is TGTGCCAGCAGCTTCACGGGCAGTAACTACGAGCAGTACTTC. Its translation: CASSFTGSNYEQYF.